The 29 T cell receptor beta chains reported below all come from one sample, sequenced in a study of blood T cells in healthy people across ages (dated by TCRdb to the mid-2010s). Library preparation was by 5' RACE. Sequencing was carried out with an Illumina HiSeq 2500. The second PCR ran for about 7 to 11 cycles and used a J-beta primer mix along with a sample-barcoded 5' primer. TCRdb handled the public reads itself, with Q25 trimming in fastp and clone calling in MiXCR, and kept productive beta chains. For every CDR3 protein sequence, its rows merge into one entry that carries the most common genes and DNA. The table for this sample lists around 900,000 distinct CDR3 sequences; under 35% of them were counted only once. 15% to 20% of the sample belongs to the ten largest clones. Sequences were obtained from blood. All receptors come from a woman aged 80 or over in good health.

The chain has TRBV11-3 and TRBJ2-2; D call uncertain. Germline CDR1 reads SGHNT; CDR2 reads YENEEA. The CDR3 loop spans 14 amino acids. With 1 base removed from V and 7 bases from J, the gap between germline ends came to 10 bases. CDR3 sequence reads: CASSLGPPGGELFF. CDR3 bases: TGTGCCAGCAGCTTAGGTCCACCCGGCGGGGAGCTGTTTTTT. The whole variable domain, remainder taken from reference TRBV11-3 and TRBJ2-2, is EAGVVQSPRYKIIEKKQPVAFWCNPISGHNTLYWYLQNLGQGPELLIRYENEEAVDDSQLPKDRFSAERLKGVDSTLKIQPAELGDSAVYLCASSLGPPGGELFFGEGSRLTVL.

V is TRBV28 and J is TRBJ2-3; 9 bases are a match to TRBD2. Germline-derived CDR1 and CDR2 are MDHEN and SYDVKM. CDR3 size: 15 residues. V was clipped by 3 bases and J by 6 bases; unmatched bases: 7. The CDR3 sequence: CASSFSRGGSDTQYF. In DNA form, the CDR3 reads TGTGCCAGCAGTTTCTCGCGGGGGGGCTCGGATACGCAGTATTTT.

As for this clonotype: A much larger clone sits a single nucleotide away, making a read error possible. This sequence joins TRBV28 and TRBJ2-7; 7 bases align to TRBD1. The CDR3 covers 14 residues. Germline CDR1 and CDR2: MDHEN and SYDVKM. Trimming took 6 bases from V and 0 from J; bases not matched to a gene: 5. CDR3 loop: CASRPQGTSYEQYF. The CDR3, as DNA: TGTGCCAGCAGGCCACAGGGGACCTCCTACGAGCAGTACTTC.

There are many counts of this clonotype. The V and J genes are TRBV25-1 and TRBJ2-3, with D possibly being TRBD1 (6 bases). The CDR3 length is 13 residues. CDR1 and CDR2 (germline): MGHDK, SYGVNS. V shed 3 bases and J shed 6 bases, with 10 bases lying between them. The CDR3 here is CASSEGATDTQYF. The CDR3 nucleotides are TGTGCCAGCAGTGAGGGGGCGACGGATACGCAGTATTTT.

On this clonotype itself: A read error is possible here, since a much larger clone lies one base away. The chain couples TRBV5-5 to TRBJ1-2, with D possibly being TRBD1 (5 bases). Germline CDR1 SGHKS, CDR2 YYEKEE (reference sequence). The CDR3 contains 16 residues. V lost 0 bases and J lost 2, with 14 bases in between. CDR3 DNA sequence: TGTGCCAGCAGCTTGGAGCGGTGGGGGGAGAACTATGGCTACACCTTC. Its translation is CASSLERWGENYGYTF.

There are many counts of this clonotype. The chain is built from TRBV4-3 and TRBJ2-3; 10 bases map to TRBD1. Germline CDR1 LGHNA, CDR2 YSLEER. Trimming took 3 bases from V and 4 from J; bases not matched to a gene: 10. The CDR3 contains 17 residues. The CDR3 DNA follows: TGCGCCAGCAGCCAGAAGACCGGGACAGGGGTTCCAGATACGCAGTATTTT. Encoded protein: CASSQKTGTGVPDTQYF.

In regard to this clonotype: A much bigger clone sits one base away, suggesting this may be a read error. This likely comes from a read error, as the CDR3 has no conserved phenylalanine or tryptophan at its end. The CDR3 DNA reads as TGCAGTGCTAGAGGGGCAGGAAGAGAGACCCAGTACTAC. Translated: CSARGAGRETQYY. V is TRBV20-1 and J is TRBJ2-7, with no clear D. The DNA matches TRBJ2-5 better at its end, which makes the J call doubtful. Germline V gene data show CDR1 as DFQATT and CDR2 as SNEGSKA (reference sequence). The CDR3 loop spans 13 amino acids.

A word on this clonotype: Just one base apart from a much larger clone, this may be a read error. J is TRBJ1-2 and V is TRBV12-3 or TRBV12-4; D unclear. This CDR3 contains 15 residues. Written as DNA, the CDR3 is TGTGCCAGCAGCCCCCCGCCCATCGGGATCTATGGCTGCACCTTC. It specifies CASSPPPIGIYGCTF.

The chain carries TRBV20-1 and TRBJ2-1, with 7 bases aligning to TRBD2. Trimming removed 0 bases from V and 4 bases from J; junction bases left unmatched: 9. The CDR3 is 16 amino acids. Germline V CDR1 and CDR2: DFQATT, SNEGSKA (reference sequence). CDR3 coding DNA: TGCAGTGCTAGAGATAGCCGGACTAGGGCATACAATGAGCAGTTCTTC. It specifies CSARDSRTRAYNEQFF.

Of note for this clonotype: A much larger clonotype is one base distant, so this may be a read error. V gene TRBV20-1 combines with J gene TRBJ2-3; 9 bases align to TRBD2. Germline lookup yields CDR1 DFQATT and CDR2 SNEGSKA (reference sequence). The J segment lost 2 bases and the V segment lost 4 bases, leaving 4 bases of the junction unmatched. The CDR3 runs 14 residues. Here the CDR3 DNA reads TGCAGTGCTAAGGCTAGCGGGGTCACAGATACGCAGTATTTT. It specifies CSAKASGVTDTQYF.

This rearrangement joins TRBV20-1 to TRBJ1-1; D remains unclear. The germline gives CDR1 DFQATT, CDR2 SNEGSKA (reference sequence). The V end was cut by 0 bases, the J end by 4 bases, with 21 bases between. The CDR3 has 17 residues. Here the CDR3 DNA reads TGCAGTGCTAGAGATACGAGTCGGGCGGCGGGGTTCACTGAAGCTTTCTTT. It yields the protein CSARDTSRAAGFTEAFF.

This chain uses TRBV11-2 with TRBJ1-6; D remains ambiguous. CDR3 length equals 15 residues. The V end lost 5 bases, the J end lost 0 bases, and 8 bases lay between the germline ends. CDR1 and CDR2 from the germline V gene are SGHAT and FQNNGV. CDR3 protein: CASSLEDSYNSPLHF. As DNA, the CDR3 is TGTGCCAGCAGCCTCGAAGACTCCTATAATTCACCCCTCCACTTT.

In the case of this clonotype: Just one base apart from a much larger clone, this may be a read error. Here the CDR3 reads CVSRRGSSDGELFF. CDR3 nucleotides: TGCGTCAGCAGAAGGGGGAGTAGTGACGGGGAGCTGTTTTTT. The rearrangement joins TRBV4-1 to TRBJ2-2, with D possibly matching TRBD1 (6 bases). The germline V gene encodes CDR1 MGHRA and CDR2 YSYEKL. This CDR3 is 14 amino acids long.

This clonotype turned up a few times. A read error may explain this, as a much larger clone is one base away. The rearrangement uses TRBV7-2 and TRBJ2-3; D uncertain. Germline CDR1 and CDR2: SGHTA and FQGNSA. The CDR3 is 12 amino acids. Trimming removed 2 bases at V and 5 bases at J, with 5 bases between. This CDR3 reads CASSLLRDTQYF. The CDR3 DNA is TGTGCCAGCAGCTTACTTAGAGATACGCAGTATTTT.

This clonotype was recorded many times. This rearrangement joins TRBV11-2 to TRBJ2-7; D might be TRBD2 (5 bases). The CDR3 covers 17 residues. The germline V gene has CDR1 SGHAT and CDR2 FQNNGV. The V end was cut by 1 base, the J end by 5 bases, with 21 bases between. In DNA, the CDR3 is TGTGCCAGCAGCTTAGGGGGTATGGTCCTAGCTTGGGACGAGCAGTACTTC. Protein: CASSLGGMVLAWDEQYF.

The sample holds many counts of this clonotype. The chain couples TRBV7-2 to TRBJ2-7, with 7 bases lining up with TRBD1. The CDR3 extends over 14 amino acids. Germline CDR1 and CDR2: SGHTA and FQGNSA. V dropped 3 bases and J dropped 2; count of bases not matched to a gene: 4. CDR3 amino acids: CASSLDRSTYEQYF. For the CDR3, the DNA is TGTGCCAGCAGCTTGGACAGGTCTACCTACGAGCAGTACTTC.

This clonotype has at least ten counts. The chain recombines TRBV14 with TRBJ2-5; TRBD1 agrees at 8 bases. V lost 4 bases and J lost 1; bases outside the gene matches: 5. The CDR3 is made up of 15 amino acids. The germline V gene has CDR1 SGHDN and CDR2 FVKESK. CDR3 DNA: TGTGCCAGCAGCCTCATCGGGACAGGCCAAGAGACCCAGTACTTC. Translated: CASSLIGTGQETQYF.

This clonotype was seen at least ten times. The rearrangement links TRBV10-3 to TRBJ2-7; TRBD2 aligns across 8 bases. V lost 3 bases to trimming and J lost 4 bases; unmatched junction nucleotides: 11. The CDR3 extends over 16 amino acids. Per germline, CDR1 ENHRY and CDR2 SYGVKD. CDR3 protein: CAISERGARGGYEQYF. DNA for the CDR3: TGTGCCATCAGTGAAAGGGGTGCTCGCGGGGGGTACGAGCAGTACTTC.

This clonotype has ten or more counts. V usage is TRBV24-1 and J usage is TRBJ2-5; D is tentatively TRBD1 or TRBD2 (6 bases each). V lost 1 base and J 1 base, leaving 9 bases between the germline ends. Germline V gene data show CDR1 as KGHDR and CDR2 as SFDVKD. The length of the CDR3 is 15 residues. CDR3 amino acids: CATSDLGGSQETQYF. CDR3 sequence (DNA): TGTGCCACCAGTGATTTAGGGGGGAGCCAAGAGACCCAGTACTTC.

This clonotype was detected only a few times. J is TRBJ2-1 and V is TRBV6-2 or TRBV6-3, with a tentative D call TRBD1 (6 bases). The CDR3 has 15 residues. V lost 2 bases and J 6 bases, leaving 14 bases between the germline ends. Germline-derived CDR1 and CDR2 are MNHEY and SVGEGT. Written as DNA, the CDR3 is TGTGCCAGCAGTTACCGGGACAAGGGGCGCAATGAGCAGTTCTTC. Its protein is CASSYRDKGRNEQFF.

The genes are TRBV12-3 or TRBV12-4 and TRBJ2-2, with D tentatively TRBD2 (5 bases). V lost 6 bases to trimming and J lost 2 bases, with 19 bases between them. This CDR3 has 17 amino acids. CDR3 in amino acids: CASRRNGNSHNTGELFF. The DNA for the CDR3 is TGTGCCAGCAGACGAAACGGGAATTCCCATAACACCGGGGAGCTGTTTTTT.

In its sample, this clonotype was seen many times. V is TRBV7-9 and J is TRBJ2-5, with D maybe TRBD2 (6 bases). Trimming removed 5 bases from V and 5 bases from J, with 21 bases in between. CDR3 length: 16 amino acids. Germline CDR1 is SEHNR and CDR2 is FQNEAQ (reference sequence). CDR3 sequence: CASSPRGRVGGETQYF. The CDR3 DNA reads TGTGCCAGCAGCCCCCGAGGGCGGGTGGGAGGCGAGACCCAGTACTTC.

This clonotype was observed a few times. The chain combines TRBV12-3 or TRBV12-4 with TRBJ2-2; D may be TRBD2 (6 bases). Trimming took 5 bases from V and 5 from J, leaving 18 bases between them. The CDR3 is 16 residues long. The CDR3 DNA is TGTGCCAGCAGTCCCGTGGGGGGTCGACAGACCGGGGAGCTGTTTTTT. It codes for CASSPVGGRQTGELFF.

The DNA of the CDR3 is TGTGCCAGCAGCTCCCAGGATGAGCAGTTCTTC. It specifies CASSSQDEQFF. The chain uses TRBV5-4 and TRBJ2-1; D call uncertain. Between the trimmed V and J ends, which lost 3 bases and 8 bases, there was a span of 6 bases. The CDR3 extends over 11 amino acids. Germline-derived CDR1 and CDR2 are SGHNT and YYREEE (reference sequence).

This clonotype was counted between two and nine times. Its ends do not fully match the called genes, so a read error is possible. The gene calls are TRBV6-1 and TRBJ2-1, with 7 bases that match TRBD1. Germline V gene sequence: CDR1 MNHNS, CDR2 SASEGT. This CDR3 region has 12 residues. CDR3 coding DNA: TGTGCCTGCAGGGACAGTGGCAATGAGCAGTTCTTC. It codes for CACRDSGNEQFF.

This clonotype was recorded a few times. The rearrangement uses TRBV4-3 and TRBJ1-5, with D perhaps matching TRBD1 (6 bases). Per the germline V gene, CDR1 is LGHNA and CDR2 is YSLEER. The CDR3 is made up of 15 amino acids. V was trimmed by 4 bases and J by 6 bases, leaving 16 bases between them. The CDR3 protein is CASSRTSGVSQPQHF. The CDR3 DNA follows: TGCGCCAGCAGCCGAACGTCAGGGGTAAGTCAGCCCCAGCATTTT.

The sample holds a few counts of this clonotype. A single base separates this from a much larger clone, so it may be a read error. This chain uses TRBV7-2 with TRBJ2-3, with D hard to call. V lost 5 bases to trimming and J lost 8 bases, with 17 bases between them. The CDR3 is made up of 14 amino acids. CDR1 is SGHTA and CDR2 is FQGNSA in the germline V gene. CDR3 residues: CASSPKVVGGTQYF. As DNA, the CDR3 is TGTGCCAGCAGCCCTAAGGTGGTCGGCGGTACGCAGTATTTT.

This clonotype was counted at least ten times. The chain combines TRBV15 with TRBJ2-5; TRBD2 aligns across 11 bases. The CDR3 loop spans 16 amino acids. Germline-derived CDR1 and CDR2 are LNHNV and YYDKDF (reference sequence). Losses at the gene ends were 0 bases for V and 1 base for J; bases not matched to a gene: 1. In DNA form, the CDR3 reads TGTGCCACCAGCAGAGAAACTAGCGGGGGCCAAGAGACCCAGTACTTC. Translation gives CATSRETSGGQETQYF.

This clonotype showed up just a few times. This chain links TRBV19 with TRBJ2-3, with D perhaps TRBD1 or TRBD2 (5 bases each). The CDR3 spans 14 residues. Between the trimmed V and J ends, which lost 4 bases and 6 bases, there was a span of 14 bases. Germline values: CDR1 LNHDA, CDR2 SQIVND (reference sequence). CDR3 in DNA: TGTGCCAGTAGTAGGCGAGAGGGGACGGATACGCAGTATTTT. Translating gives CASSRREGTDTQYF.